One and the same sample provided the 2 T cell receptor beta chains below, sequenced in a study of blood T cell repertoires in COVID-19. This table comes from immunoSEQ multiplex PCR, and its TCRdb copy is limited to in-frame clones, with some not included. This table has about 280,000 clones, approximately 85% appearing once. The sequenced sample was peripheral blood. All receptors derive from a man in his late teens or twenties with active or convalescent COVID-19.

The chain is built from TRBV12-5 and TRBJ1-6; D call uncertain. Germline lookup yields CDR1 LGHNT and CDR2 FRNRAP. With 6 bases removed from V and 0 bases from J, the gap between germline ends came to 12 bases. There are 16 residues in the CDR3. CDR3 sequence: CASGTSGSSYNSPLHF. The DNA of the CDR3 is TGTGCTAGTGGAACTTCTGGGAGCTCCTATAATTCACCCCTCCACTTT.

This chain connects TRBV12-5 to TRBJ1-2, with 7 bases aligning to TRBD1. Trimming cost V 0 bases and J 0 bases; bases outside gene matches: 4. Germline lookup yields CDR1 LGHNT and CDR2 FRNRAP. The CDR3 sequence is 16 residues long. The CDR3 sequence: CASGLVMGQTNYGYTF. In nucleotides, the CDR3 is TGTGCTAGTGGTTTGGTAATGGGACAGACTAACTATGGCTACACCTTC.